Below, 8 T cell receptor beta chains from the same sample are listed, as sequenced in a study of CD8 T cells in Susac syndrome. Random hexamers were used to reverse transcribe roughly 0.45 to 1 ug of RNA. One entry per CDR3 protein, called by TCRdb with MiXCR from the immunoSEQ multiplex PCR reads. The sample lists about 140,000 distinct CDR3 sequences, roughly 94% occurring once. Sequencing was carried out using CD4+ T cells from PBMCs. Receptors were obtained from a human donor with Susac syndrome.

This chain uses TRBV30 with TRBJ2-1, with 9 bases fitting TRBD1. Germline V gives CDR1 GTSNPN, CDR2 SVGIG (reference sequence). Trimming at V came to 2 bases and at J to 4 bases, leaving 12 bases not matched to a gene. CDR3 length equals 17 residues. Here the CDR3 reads CAWSRDRALPLYNEQFF. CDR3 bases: TGTGCCTGGAGTCGGGACAGGGCCCTACCCTTATACAATGAGCAGTTCTTC.

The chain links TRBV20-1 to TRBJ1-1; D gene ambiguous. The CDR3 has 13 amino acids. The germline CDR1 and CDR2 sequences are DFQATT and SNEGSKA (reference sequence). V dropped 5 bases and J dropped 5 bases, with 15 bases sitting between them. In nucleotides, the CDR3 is TGCAGTGCTGAGAGCCAGGTGAGGACTGAAGCTTTCTTT. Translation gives CSAESQVRTEAFF.

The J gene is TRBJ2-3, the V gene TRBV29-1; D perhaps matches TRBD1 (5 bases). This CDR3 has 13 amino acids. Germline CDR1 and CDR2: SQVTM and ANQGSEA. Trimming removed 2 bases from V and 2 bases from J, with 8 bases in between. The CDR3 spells CSVEPGHTDTQYF. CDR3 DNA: TGCAGCGTTGAACCAGGGCACACAGATACGCAGTATTTT.

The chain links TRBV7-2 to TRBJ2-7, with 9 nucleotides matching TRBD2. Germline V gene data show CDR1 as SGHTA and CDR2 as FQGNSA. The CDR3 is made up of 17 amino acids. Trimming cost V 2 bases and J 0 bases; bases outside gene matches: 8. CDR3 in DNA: TGTGCCAGCAGCTTAACGGGACTAGCTGCGAGCTCCTACGAGCAGTACTTC. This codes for CASSLTGLAASSYEQYF.

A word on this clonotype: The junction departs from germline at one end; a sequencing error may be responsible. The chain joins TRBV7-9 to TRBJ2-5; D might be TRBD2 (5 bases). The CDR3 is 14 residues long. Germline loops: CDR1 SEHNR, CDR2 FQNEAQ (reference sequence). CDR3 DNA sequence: TGTGCCAGCAGCCTAGCAAAAGGCCAAGAGACCCAGTACTTC. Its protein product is CASSLAKGQETQYF.

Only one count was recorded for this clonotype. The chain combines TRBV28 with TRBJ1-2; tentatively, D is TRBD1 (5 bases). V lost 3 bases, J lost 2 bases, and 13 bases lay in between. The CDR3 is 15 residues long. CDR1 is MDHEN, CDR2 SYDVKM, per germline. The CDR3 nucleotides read TGTGCCAGCAGTTTCCTCTGGCAGGGAAACTATGGCTACACCTTC. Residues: CASSFLWQGNYGYTF.

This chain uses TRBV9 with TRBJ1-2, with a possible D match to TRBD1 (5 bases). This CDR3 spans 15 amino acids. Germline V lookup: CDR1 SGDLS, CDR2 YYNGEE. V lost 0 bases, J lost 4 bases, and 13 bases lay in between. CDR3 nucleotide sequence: TGTGCCAGCAGCGTAGATCAGGGACGGATCTATGGCTACACCTTC. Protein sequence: CASSVDQGRIYGYTF.

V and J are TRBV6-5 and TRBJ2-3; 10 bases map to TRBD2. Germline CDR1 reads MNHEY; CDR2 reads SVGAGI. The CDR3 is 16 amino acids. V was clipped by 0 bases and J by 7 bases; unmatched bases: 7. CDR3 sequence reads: CASSYSSSGGLNTQYF. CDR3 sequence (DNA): TGTGCCAGCAGTTACTCGTCTAGCGGGGGTCTAAATACGCAGTATTTT.